Presented here are 15 T cell receptor beta chains from one specimen sequenced in a study of T cell responses to AZD1222 COVID-19 vaccine. Sequencing used immunoSEQ multiplex PCR; TCRdb keeps in-frame clones, though not all of them. The sample lists approximately 200,000 clones, about 87% occurring once. The sample here was peripheral blood, taken on day 0 of MenACWY control vaccination. These receptor sequences come from an adult in good health.

V is TRBV5-6 and J is TRBJ2-2; D not certain. CDR3 length: 16 amino acids. CDR1 is SGHDT and CDR2 is YYEEEE in the germline V gene. The germline V and J ends were trimmed by 4 bases and 3 bases, with 16 bases remaining between them. DNA of the CDR3: TGTGCCAGCAGCCCGTTTTCTATGGGATACACCGGGGAGCTGTTTTTT. It translates to CASSPFSMGYTGELFF.

The genes are TRBV7-6 and TRBJ2-5; D remains unclear. The V end was cut by 4 bases, the J end by 1 base, with 10 bases between. The CDR3 length is 14 residues. Germline V gene data show CDR1 as SGHVS and CDR2 as FNYEAQ. Written as DNA, the CDR3 is TGTGCCAGCAGCTCGGCTACCCCCCAAGAGACCCAGTACTTC. It specifies CASSSATPQETQYF.

Remarks on this clone: The identical CDR3 is also encoded by other nucleotide sequences in the sample. V gene TRBV5-1 combines with J gene TRBJ1-1; D ambiguous. The germline V and J ends were trimmed by 1 base and 0 bases, with 4 bases remaining between them. The CDR3 runs to 13 residues. From germline, CDR1 is SGHRS and CDR2 YFSETQ. CDR3 residues: CASSLQLNTEAFF. In nucleotides, the CDR3 is TGCGCCAGCAGCTTGCAACTGAACACTGAAGCTTTCTTT.

This clone has more than one count but fewer than ten. CDR3 sequence: CASSSGGNYEQYF. The CDR3 DNA is TGTGCCAGCAGCTCGGGCGGGAACTACGAGCAGTACTTC. The chain has TRBV7-9 and TRBJ2-7; possibly TRBD2 for D (6 bases). Trimming left V 4 bases short and J 3 bases short, with 10 bases between. The CDR3 spans 13 residues. In germline, CDR1 is SEHNR, CDR2 FQNEAQ (reference sequence). The whole variable domain, remainder taken from reference TRBV7-9 and TRBJ2-7, is DTGVSQNPRHKITKRGQNVTFRCDPISEHNRLYWYRQTLGQGPEFLTYFQNEAQLEKSRLLSDRFSAERPKGSFSTLEIQRTEQGDSAMYLCASSSGGNYEQYFGPGTRLTVT.

V is TRBV4-2 and J is TRBJ2-3, with 7 bases lining up with TRBD1. Germline V gives CDR1 LGHNA, CDR2 YNFKEQ. The CDR3 runs 18 residues. The trim removed 1 base at V and 0 bases at J, leaving 10 bases unmatched. The CDR3: CASSQGQGRRISTDTQYF. The CDR3, as DNA: TGTGCCAGCAGCCAAGGACAGGGCCGTAGGATTAGCACAGATACGCAGTATTTT.

The CDR3 DNA reads TGCAGCGCGCCAGGGTTTGCCCGGAACACTGAAGCTTTCTTT. It specifies CSAPGFARNTEAFF. The chain joins TRBV29-1 to TRBJ1-1; tentative D call: TRBD1 (5 bases). This CDR3 region has 14 residues. Trimming cost V 7 bases and J 1 base, with 16 bases left between them. The germline V gene has CDR1 SQVTM and CDR2 ANQGSEA.

The rearrangement links TRBV4-2 to TRBJ2-5; tentative D call: TRBD2 (7 bases). Germline CDR1 is LGHNA and CDR2 is YNFKEQ. V lost 4 bases to trimming and J lost 3 bases, with 15 bases between them. The CDR3 length is 15 residues. The CDR3 reads CASSRGGVAEETQYF. In DNA form, the CDR3 reads TGTGCCAGCAGCCGAGGGGGGGTAGCGGAAGAGACCCAGTACTTC.

The chain joins TRBV4-3 to TRBJ1-1; 10 nucleotides line up with TRBD1. V gave up 2 bases and J gave up 4 bases; unmatched junction bases: 4. This CDR3 contains 15 residues. CDR1 LGHNA and CDR2 YSLEER come from the germline V gene. Here the CDR3 reads CASSQLTGGGTEAFF. The CDR3 DNA is TGCGCCAGCAGCCAATTGACAGGGGGCGGCACTGAAGCTTTCTTT.

This clone was recorded a few times. The rearrangement links TRBV9 to TRBJ2-7, with 8 bases identical to TRBD2. V dropped 0 bases and J dropped 4; count of bases not matched to a gene: 3. Germline assignment: CDR1 SGDLS and CDR2 YYNGEE. The CDR3 totals 14 residues. CDR3 loop: CASSVGREAYEQYF. CDR3 DNA sequence: TGTGCCAGCAGCGTAGGGCGGGAGGCTTACGAGCAGTACTTC.

This clone was found a few times. This CDR3 reads CASSLASGYNEQFF. The CDR3 nucleotides read TGTGCCAGCAGTTTGGCTAGCGGCTACAATGAGCAGTTCTTC. The chain is built from TRBV27 and TRBJ2-1; 7 nucleotides align to TRBD2. V was clipped by 3 bases and J by 3 bases; unmatched bases: 2. The CDR3 spans 14 residues. Germline CDR1 reads MNHEY; CDR2 reads SMNVEV (reference sequence).

This chain connects TRBV5-1 to TRBJ1-1, with TRBD1 identical over 8 bases. The V gene's germline CDR1 is SGHRS and CDR2 YFSETQ. This CDR3 comprises 14 residues. V was clipped by 1 base and J by 4 bases; unmatched bases: 3. CDR3 amino acids: CASSLQGASTEAFF. CDR3 coding DNA: TGCGCCAGCAGCTTGCAGGGGGCAAGCACTGAAGCTTTCTTT.

The chain is built from TRBV29-1 and TRBJ1-1; D remains ambiguous. Germline assignment: CDR1 SQVTM and CDR2 ANQGSEA. The germline V and J ends were trimmed by 1 base and 3 bases, with 12 bases remaining between them. The CDR3 totals 14 residues. The CDR3 bases are TGCAGCGTTGAAGGCCGGAGTTTTGACACTGAAGCTTTCTTT. Protein: CSVEGRSFDTEAFF.

The gene calls are TRBV4-2 and TRBJ1-5; 7 positions agree with TRBD1. The V gene end was trimmed by 3 bases and the J gene end by 6 bases; junction bases not matched to a gene: 8. Germline lookup yields CDR1 LGHNA and CDR2 YNFKEQ. The CDR3 is 15 amino acids. The chain's CDR3 is CASSQETGPGQPQHF. CDR3 in DNA: TGTGCCAGCAGCCAGGAGACAGGGCCGGGTCAGCCCCAGCATTTT.

This clone was recorded once. This rearrangement joins TRBV28 to TRBJ1-4, with 7 bases fitting TRBD1. V was clipped by 6 bases and J by 7 bases; unmatched bases: 8. CDR1 and CDR2 (germline): MDHEN, SYDVKM. CDR3 length equals 14 residues. The CDR3 spells CASSLKGAGEKLFF. As DNA, the CDR3 is TGTGCCAGCAGCCTTAAGGGGGCCGGTGAAAAACTGTTTTTT.

The rearrangement links TRBV6-4 to TRBJ1-2; 9 bases map to TRBD1. The CDR3 covers 13 residues. V dropped 6 bases and J dropped 8; count of bases not matched to a gene: 7. Germline CDR1 and CDR2: MRHNA and SNTAGT. CDR3 nucleotide sequence: TGTGCCAGCAGGCCGGGACAGGGTGAGGGCTACACCTTC. Its translation: CASRPGQGEGYTF.